A single sample gave rise to the 26 T cell receptor beta chains below, sequenced in a study of a mutant IDH1 vaccine in newly diagnosed glioma. Sample time point: week 11, during vaccination. The content of each vaccine dose was 300 ug of mutant IDH1 20-mer peptide, and topical imiquimod accompanied it. These receptors are not linked to any known antigen. Sequenced by immunoSEQ multiplex PCR; TCRdb stores in-frame clones only, minus some. In the table there are 60,000 to 75,000 clones, 70% to 85% of which are singletons. This sample comprised PBMCs, obtained from a glioma patient whose treatment included an IDH1 peptide vaccine. The receptors stem from a man aged 30 to 39 with glioma.

This chain joins TRBV19 and TRBJ1-4; D might be TRBD1 (6 bases). Between the trimmed V and J ends, which lost 4 bases and 1 base, there was a span of 16 bases. The CDR3 is made up of 17 amino acids. The germline V gene encodes CDR1 LNHDA and CDR2 SQIVND (reference sequence). This chain's CDR3 is CASSTGSGAGTNEKLFF. The CDR3 nucleotides are TGTGCCAGTAGTACAGGATCAGGGGCTGGAACTAATGAAAAACTGTTTTTT.

The CDR3 DNA sequence: TGTGCCAGCAGCTTGGCCGCAGCCATCCCCTACAATGAGCAGTTCTTC. Translating it yields CASSLAAAIPYNEQFF. The chain couples TRBV5-6 to TRBJ2-1; D ambiguous. The CDR3 is made up of 16 amino acids. Per the germline V gene, CDR1 is SGHDT and CDR2 is YYEEEE. Trimming cost V 0 bases and J 2 bases, with 12 bases left between them.

The chain couples TRBV7-8 to TRBJ2-7; D unresolved. The CDR3 has 16 residues. Trimming removed 0 bases at V and 2 bases at J, with 14 bases between. Germline loops: CDR1 SGHVS, CDR2 FQNEAQ. CDR3 loop: CASSLARVPRPYEQYF. In nucleotides, the CDR3 is TGTGCCAGCAGCTTAGCAAGGGTACCCCGACCCTACGAGCAGTACTTC. The full variable domain, its missing parts supplied by reference TRBV7-8 and TRBJ2-7, is GAGVSQSPRYKVAKRGQDVALRCDPISGHVSLFWYQQALGQGPEFLTYFQNEAQLDKSGLPSDRFFAERPEGSVSTLKIQRTQQEDSAVYLCASSLARVPRPYEQYFGPGTRLTVT.

In this sample, this clone turned up a few times. The rearrangement links TRBV25-1 to TRBJ1-2; D is ambiguous. The V end was cut by 1 base, the J end by 2 bases, with 11 bases between. There are 15 residues in the CDR3. The V gene's germline CDR1 is MGHDK and CDR2 SYGVNS. The chain's CDR3 is CASSEFGGGNYGYTF. CDR3 coding DNA: TGTGCCAGCAGTGAATTCGGAGGCGGGAACTATGGCTACACCTTC.

The gene calls are TRBV30 and TRBJ1-1, with TRBD1 matching 9 bases. This CDR3 has 15 residues. Trimming cost V 1 base and J 1 base; bases outside gene matches: 4. Germline-derived CDR1 and CDR2 are GTSNPN and SVGIG (reference sequence). In DNA form, the CDR3 reads TGTGCCTGGAGTGAGAGGACAGGGGCGAACACTGAAGCTTTCTTT. This encodes CAWSERTGANTEAFF.

The gene calls are TRBV6-5 and TRBJ2-5; perhaps TRBD1 as D (5 bases). Per the germline V gene, CDR1 is MNHEY and CDR2 is SVGAGI. The CDR3 is 13 residues long. The ends were cut back, 4 bases at V and 5 bases at J, with 11 bases in the middle. The CDR3 spells CASSWGPAETQYF. The CDR3 coding sequence is TGTGCCAGCAGTTGGGGCCCTGCGGAGACCCAGTACTTC.

The rearrangement links TRBV2 to TRBJ1-5, with unresolved D. Trimming cost V 5 bases and J 1 base, with 12 bases left between them. Germline CDR1 is SNHLY and CDR2 is FYNNEI. The CDR3 consists of 15 residues. CDR3 coding DNA: TGTGCCAGCAGTCCGACAACCGTGAGCAATCAGCCCCAGCATTTT. This sequence encodes CASSPTTVSNQPQHF. Full variable domain (missing parts from reference TRBV2 and TRBJ1-5): EPEVTQTPSHQVTQMGQEVILRCVPISNHLYFYWYRQILGQKVEFLVSFYNNEISEKSEIFDDQFSVERPDGSNFTLKIRSTKLEDSAMYFCASSPTTVSNQPQHFGDGTRLSIL.

The rearrangement links TRBV23-1 to TRBJ1-2; D perhaps matches TRBD1 (6 bases). TRBV23-1 carries the ORF label, with uncertain function. The CDR3 has 18 residues. The V end was cut by 0 bases, the J end by 0 bases, with 17 bases between. This CDR3 is CASSQSGLGGSANYGYTF. DNA of the CDR3: TGCGCCAGCAGTCAATCCGGGCTTGGGGGCTCCGCTAACTATGGCTACACCTTC.

The J gene is TRBJ1-2, the V gene TRBV6-5, with D perhaps matching TRBD1 (6 bases). The CDR3 spans 12 residues. Looked up from germline, CDR1 is MNHEY and CDR2 is SVGAGI. With 6 bases removed from V and 4 bases from J, the gap between germline ends came to 9 bases. In DNA, the CDR3 is TGTGCCAGCAGGCAGGGGTTCTATGGCTACACCTTC. Protein sequence: CASRQGFYGYTF.

This rearrangement joins TRBV7-2 to TRBJ2-7; 8 bases agree with TRBD1. This CDR3 is built from 14 residues. With V trimmed by 5 bases and J by 0 bases, 3 bases remained unmatched. The germline V gene has CDR1 SGHTA and CDR2 FQGNSA. The CDR3 region is CASSRDRNSYEQYF. CDR3 sequence (DNA): TGTGCCAGCAGCCGGGACAGGAACTCCTACGAGCAGTACTTC.

The chain recombines TRBV5-1 with TRBJ2-7; D might be TRBD1 (6 bases). The length of the CDR3 is 15 residues. Trimming took 2 bases from V and 0 from J, leaving 12 bases between them. CDR1 is SGHRS and CDR2 is YFSETQ in the germline V gene. The CDR3 DNA sequence: TGCGCCAGCAGCTTTGGTCCGACAGGCTCCTACGAGCAGTACTTC. Protein product: CASSFGPTGSYEQYF. The whole variable domain, filled in from reference TRBV5-1 and TRBJ2-7, reads KAGVTQTPRYLIKTRGQQVTLSCSPISGHRSVSWYQQTPGQGLQFLFEYFSETQRNKGNFPGRFSGRQFSNSRSEMNVSTLELGDSALYLCASSFGPTGSYEQYFGPGTRLTVT.

The gene calls are TRBV7-7 and TRBJ2-1; 9 bases match TRBD1. J gave up 8 bases and V 5 bases, and 7 bases lay outside the gene matches. This CDR3 contains 14 residues. Germline values: CDR1 SSHAT, CDR2 FNYEAQ (reference sequence). The CDR3 is CASSPGTGTHEQFF. CDR3 nucleotides: TGTGCCAGCAGCCCCGGGACAGGGACTCATGAGCAGTTCTTC.

J is TRBJ2-1 and V is TRBV27; D tentatively reads TRBD1 or TRBD2 (7 bases each). Germline V CDR1 and CDR2: MNHEY, SMNVEV (reference sequence). V gave up 5 bases and J gave up 2 bases, with 25 bases separating them. CDR3 length: 19 residues. CDR3 residues: CASSPPRGRAGSPYNEQFF. The CDR3 DNA sequence: TGTGCCAGCAGTCCCCCGAGGGGGCGAGCGGGGTCTCCCTACAATGAGCAGTTCTTC.

J is TRBJ2-5 and V is TRBV7-8; 7 bases fit TRBD2. The CDR3 is 11 residues long. V was clipped by 5 bases and J by 10 bases; unmatched bases: 4. Germline V lookup: CDR1 SGHVS, CDR2 FQNEAQ. CDR3 in DNA: TGTGCCAGCAGCCTGCGGGGGAACCAGTACTTC. As protein: CASSLRGNQYF.

This clone is a singleton in its sample. The chain combines TRBV5-6 with TRBJ2-7, with D uncertain. From germline, CDR1 is SGHDT and CDR2 YYEEEE. The CDR3 has 15 amino acids. The V end lost 0 bases, the J end lost 4 bases, and 14 bases lay between the germline ends. CDR3 in amino acids: CASSLGGSQSYEQYF. CDR3 DNA: TGTGCCAGCAGCTTGGGGGGTTCACAATCATACGAGCAGTACTTC.

This chain connects TRBV4-1 to TRBJ2-2; D not certain. Trimming removed 4 bases at V and 0 bases at J, with 9 bases between. This CDR3 region has 15 residues. Germline V CDR1 and CDR2: MGHRA, YSYEKL. The CDR3 DNA sequence: TGCGCCAGCAGCCGGCTTGTGGCGAACACCGGGGAGCTGTTTTTT. It specifies CASSRLVANTGELFF.

This rearrangement joins TRBV21-1 to TRBJ1-1. TRBV21-1 counts as a pseudogene. The CDR3 sequence is 14 residues long. The CDR3 DNA reads TGTGCCAGCAGCAAAAGGGAGGGAATGGCTGAAGCTTTCTTT. This sequence encodes CASSKREGMAEAFF.

The genes are TRBV19 and TRBJ2-1, with TRBD1 as a possible D gene (6 bases). CDR1 is LNHDA, CDR2 SQIVND, per germline (reference sequence). The CDR3 consists of 15 residues. V lost 3 bases and J 2 bases, leaving 11 bases between the germline ends. The CDR3 nucleotides read TGTGCCAGTAGTATGGGCAGGGGCCCCTACAATGAGCAGTTCTTC. This encodes CASSMGRGPYNEQFF.

The chain has TRBV5-1 and TRBJ1-1, with D unclear. CDR3 size: 15 residues. CDR1 and CDR2 from the germline V gene are SGHRS and YFSETQ. V was shortened by 0 bases and J by 4 bases, with 13 bases between the two germline ends. This chain's CDR3 is CASSLVVGVGTEAFF. Written as DNA, the CDR3 is TGCGCCAGCAGCTTGGTGGTGGGCGTGGGCACTGAAGCTTTCTTT.

The chain is built from TRBV4-1 and TRBJ1-5; unclear D gene. The germline CDR1 and CDR2 sequences are MGHRA and YSYEKL. The V and J ends lost 0 bases and 1 base respectively, with 7 bases between them. The CDR3 is made up of 15 amino acids. The CDR3 is CASSQDGLSNQPQHF. The CDR3 bases are TGCGCCAGCAGCCAAGATGGACTGAGCAATCAGCCCCAGCATTTT.

The V gene is TRBV5-4, the J gene TRBJ1-1, with 7 bases identical to TRBD1. V shed 4 bases and J 0 bases; nucleotides not matched to a gene: 15. Germline-derived CDR1 and CDR2 are SGHNT and YYREEE (reference sequence). The CDR3 has 18 amino acids. The CDR3 sequence: CASSPIGTGALMNTEAFF. The CDR3 DNA sequence: TGTGCCAGCAGCCCTATAGGAACAGGGGCCTTAATGAACACTGAAGCTTTCTTT.

The chain links TRBV29-1 to TRBJ1-3; unclear D gene. Germline V lookup: CDR1 SQVTM, CDR2 ANQGSEA. V gave up 5 bases and J gave up 4 bases, with 6 bases separating them. The CDR3 spans 11 residues. The CDR3 sequence: CSVSGGNTIYF. Here the CDR3 DNA reads TGCAGCGTTTCAGGAGGAAACACCATATATTTT.

V gene TRBV19 combines with J gene TRBJ1-3; D gene ambiguous. CDR1 and CDR2 from the germline V gene are LNHDA and SQIVND (reference sequence). V was pared by 3 bases and J by 1 base, with 10 bases between. This CDR3 is built from 15 residues. The chain's CDR3 is CASSIGVASGNTIYF. In DNA, the CDR3 is TGTGCCAGTAGTATTGGCGTGGCTTCTGGAAACACCATATATTTT.

This chain links TRBV2 with TRBJ2-7; D gene unclear. The CDR3 is made up of 13 amino acids. V was cut by 7 bases and J by 3 bases, with 13 bases left in between. Germline V gene data show CDR1 as SNHLY and CDR2 as FYNNEI. CDR3 amino acids: CASKRTYLYEQYF. In DNA form, the CDR3 reads TGTGCCAGCAAAAGGACCTATCTCTACGAGCAGTACTTC.

For the CDR3, the DNA is TGTGCCAGCAGTTTAGGGCGAGATGAGCAGTTCTTC. Protein: CASSLGRDEQFF. V is TRBV6-5 and J is TRBJ2-1; D uncertain. CDR1 is MNHEY and CDR2 is SVGAGI in the germline V gene. The CDR3 contains 12 residues. V lost 4 bases and J 8 bases, leaving 9 bases between the germline ends.

This clone was detected only once. The rearrangement uses TRBV5-1 and TRBJ1-1, with 8 bases identical to TRBD1. Germline assignment: CDR1 SGHRS and CDR2 YFSETQ. The CDR3 spans 15 residues. Trimming took 0 bases from V and 1 from J; bases not matched to a gene: 2. This CDR3 is CASSLVGQGNTEAFF. The DNA of the CDR3 is TGCGCCAGCAGCTTGGTCGGACAGGGGAACACTGAAGCTTTCTTT.